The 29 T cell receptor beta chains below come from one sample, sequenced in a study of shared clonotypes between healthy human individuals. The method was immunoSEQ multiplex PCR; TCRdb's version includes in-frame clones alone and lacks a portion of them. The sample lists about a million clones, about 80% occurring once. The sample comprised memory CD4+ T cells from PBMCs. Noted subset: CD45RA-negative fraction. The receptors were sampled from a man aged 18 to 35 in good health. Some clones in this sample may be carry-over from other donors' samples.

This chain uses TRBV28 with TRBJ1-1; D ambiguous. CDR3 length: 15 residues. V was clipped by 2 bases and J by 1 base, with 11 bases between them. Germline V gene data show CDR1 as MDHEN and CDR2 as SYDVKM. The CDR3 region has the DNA TGTGCCAGCAGTTTACGGACCCTGGGGAACACTGAAGCTTTCTTT. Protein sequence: CASSLRTLGNTEAFF.

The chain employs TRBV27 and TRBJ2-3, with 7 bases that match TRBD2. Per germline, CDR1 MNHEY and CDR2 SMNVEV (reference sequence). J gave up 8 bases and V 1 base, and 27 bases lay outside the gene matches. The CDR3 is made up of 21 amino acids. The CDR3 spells CASSLFRAGVRADSKVGTQYF. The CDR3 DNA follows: TGTGCCAGCAGTTTATTTAGGGCGGGGGTTCGGGCGGACTCAAAAGTAGGTACGCAGTATTTT.

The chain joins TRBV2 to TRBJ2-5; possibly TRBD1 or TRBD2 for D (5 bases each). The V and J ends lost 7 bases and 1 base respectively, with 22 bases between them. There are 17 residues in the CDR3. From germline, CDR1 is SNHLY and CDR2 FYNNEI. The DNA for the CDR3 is TGTGCCAGCACAGCAGGGCTGGGCGCTAGCAGCCAAGAGACCCAGTACTTC. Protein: CASTAGLGASSQETQYF.

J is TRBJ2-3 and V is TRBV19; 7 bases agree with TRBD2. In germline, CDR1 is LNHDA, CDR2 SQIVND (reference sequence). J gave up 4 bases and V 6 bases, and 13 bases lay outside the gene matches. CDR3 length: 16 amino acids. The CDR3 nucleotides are TGTGCCAGTAGGGACCCTAGGAGCGGGAAGGCAGATACGCAGTATTTT. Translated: CASRDPRSGKADTQYF. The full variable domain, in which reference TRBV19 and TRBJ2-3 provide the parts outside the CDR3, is DGGITQSPKYLFRKEGQNVTLSCEQNLNHDAMYWYRQDPGQGLRLIYYSQIVNDFQKGDIAEGYSVSREKKESFPLTVTSAQKNPTAFYLCASRDPRSGKADTQYFGPGTRLTVL.

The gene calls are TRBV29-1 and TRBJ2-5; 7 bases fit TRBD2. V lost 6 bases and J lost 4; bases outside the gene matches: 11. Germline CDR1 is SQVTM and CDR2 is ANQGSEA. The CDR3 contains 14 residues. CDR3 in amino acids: CSVEGGVGGETQYF. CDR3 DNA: TGCAGCGTGGAGGGAGGGGTCGGCGGAGAGACCCAGTACTTC.

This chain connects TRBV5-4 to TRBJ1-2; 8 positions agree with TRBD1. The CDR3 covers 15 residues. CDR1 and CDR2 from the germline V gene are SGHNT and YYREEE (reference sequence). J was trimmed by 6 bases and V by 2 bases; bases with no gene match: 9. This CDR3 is CASSLLQGALDGYTF. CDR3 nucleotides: TGTGCCAGCAGCTTACTCCAGGGGGCTCTGGATGGCTACACCTTC.

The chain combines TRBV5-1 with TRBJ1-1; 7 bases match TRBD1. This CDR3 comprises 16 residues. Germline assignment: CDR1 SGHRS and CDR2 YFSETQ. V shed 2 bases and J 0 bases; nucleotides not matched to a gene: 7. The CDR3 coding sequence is TGCGCCAGCAGCTTAGGGACAGCTAGCATGAACACTGAAGCTTTCTTT. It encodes CASSLGTASMNTEAFF.

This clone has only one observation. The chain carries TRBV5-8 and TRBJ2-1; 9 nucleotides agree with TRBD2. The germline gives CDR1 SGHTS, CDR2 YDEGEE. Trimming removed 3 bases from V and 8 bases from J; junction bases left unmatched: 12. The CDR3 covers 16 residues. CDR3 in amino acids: CASSSLRAGGWDEQFF. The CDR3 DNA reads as TGTGCCAGCAGCTCCCTTAGAGCGGGAGGATGGGATGAGCAGTTCTTC.

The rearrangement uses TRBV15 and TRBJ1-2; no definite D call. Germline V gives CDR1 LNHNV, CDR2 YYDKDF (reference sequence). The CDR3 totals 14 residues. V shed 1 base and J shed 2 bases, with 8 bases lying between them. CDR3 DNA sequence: TGTGCCACCAGCAGAGGGCAGCAAAACTATGGCTACACCTTC. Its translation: CATSRGQQNYGYTF.

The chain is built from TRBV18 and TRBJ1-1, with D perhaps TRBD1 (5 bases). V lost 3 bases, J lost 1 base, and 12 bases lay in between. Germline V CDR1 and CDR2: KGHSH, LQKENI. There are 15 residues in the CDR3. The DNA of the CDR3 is TGTGCCAGCTCACCCCCAGGGATCGGGAACACTGAAGCTTTCTTT. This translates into CASSPPGIGNTEAFF.

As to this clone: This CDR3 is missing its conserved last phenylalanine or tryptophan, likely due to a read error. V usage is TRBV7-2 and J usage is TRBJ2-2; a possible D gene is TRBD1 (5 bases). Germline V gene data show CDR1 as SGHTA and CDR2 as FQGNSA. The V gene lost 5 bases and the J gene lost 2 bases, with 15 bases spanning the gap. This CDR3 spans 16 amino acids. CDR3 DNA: TGTGCCAGCAGCCTTGACAGCGACCTTAACACCGGGGAGCTGTTTTGT. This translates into CASSLDSDLNTGELFC.

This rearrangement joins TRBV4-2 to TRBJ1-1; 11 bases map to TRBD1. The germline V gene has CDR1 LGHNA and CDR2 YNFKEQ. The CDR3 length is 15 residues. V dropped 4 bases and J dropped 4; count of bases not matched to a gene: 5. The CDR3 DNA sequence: TGTGCCAGCAGCCTCGGACAGGGGGCGATCACTGAAGCTTTCTTT. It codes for CASSLGQGAITEAFF.

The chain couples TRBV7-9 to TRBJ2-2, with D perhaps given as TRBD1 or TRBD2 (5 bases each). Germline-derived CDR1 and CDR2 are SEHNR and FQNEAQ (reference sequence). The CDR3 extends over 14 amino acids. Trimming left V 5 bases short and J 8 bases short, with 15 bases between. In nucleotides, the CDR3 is TGTGCCAGCAGCACGGCTGCCGGGGCTGGGGAGCTGTTTTTT. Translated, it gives CASSTAAGAGELFF.

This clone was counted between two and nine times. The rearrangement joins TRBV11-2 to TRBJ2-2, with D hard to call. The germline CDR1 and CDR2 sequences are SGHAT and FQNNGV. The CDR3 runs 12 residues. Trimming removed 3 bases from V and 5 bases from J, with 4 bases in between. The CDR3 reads CASSFRTGELFF. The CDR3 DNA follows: TGTGCCAGCAGCTTCAGAACCGGGGAGCTGTTTTTT.

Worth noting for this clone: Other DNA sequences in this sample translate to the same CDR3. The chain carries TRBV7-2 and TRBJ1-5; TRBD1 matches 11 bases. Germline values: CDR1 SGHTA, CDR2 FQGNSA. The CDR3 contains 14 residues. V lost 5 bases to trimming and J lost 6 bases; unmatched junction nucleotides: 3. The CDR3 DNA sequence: TGTGCCAGCAGCCGGACAGGGGGCGGTCAGCCCCAGCATTTT. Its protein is CASSRTGGGQPQHF.

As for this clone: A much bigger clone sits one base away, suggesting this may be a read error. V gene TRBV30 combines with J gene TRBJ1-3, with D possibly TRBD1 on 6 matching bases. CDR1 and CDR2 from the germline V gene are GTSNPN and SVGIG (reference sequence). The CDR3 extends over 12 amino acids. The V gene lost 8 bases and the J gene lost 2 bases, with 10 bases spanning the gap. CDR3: CARNRAGNTIYF. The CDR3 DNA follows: TGTGCCCGGAACAGGGCTGGAAACACCATATATTTT.

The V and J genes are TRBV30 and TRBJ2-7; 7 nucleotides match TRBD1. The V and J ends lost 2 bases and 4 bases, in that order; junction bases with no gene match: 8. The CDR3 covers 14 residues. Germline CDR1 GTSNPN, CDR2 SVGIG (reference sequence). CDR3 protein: CAWSSTGIGYEQYF. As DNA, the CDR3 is TGTGCCTGGAGTTCGACAGGGATAGGGTACGAGCAGTACTTC.

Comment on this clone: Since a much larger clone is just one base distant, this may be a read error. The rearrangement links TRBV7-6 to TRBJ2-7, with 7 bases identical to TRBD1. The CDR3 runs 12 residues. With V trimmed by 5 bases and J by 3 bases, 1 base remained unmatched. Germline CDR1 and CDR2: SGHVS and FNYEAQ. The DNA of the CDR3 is TGTGCCAGCAGCCGACAGGGCTACGAGCAGTACTTC. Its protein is CASSRQGYEQYF. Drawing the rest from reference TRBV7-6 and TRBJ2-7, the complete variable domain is GAGVSQSPRYKVTKRGQDVALRCDPISGHVSLYWYRQALGQGPEFLTYFNYEAQQDKSGLPNDRFSAERPEGSISTLTIQRTEQRDSAMYRCASSRQGYEQYFGPGTRLTVT.

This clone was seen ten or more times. CDR3 sequence (DNA): TGTGCCAGGTGGGACAGGGGGTCGGGAGGGGAGACCCAGTACTTC. This codes for CARWDRGSGGETQYF. The chain employs TRBV21-1 and TRBJ2-5; the table names TRBD1, a call not compared with the DNA. TRBV21-1 is classified as a pseudogene. CDR3 length equals 15 residues.

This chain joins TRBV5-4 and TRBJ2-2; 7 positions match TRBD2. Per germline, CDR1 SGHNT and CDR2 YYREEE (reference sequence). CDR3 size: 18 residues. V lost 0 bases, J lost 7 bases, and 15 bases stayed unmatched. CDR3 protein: CASSLGTQAGRALGELFF. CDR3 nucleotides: TGTGCCAGCAGCTTGGGGACCCAAGCGGGGAGGGCCCTCGGGGAGCTGTTTTTT.

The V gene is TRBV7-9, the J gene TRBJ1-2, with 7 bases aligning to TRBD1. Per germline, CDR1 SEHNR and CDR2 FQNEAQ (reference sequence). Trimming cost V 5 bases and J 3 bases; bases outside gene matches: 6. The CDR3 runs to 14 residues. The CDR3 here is CASSRGGTDYGYTF. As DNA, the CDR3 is TGTGCCAGCAGCCGAGGGGGCACGGACTATGGCTACACCTTC.

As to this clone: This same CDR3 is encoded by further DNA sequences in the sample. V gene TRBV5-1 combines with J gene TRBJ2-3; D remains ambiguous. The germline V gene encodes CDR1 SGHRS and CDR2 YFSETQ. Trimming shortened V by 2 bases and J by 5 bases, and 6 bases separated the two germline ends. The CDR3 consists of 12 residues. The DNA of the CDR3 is TGCGCCAGCAGCTTAGGGCAAGATACGCAGTATTTT. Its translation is CASSLGQDTQYF.

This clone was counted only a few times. The CDR3 DNA is TGTGCCAGCAGCTTAGATCCGGCAGGGGACCAGTACTTC. Protein: CASSLDPAGDQYF. This chain connects TRBV11-2 to TRBJ2-5; a weak D match, TRBD1 (6 bases). Germline CDR1 is SGHAT and CDR2 is FQNNGV. This CDR3 spans 13 amino acids. V lost 0 bases and J 10 bases, leaving 12 bases between the germline ends.

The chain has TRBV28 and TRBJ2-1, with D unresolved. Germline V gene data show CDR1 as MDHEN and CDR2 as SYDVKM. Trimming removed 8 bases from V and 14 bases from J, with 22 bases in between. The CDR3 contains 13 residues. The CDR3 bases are TGTGCCAGCCTTATTAACCTCGGTCACGATAAGTTCTTC. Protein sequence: CASLINLGHDKFF.

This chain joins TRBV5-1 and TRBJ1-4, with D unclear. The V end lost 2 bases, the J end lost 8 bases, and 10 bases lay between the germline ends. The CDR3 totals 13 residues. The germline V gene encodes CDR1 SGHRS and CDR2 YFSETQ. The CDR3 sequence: CASSFGSGEKLFF. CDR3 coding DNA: TGCGCCAGCAGCTTTGGCAGCGGCGAAAAACTGTTTTTT. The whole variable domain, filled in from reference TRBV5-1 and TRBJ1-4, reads KAGVTQTPRYLIKTRGQQVTLSCSPISGHRSVSWYQQTPGQGLQFLFEYFSETQRNKGNFPGRFSGRQFSNSRSEMNVSTLELGDSALYLCASSFGSGEKLFFGSGTQLSVL.

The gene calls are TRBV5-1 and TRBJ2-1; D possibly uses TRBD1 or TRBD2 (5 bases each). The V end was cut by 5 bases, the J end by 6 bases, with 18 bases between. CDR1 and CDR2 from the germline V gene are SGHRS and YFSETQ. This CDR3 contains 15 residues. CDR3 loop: CASSGLLGGVNEQFF. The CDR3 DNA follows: TGCGCCAGCAGTGGACTCCTTGGGGGAGTCAATGAGCAGTTCTTC. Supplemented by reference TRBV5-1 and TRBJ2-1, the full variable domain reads KAGVTQTPRYLIKTRGQQVTLSCSPISGHRSVSWYQQTPGQGLQFLFEYFSETQRNKGNFPGRFSGRQFSNSRSEMNVSTLELGDSALYLCASSGLLGGVNEQFFGPGTRLTVL.

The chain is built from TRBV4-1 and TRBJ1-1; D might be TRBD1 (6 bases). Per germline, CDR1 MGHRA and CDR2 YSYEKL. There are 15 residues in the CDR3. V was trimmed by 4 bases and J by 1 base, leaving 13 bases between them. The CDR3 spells CASSLKTTGNTEAFF. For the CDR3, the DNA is TGCGCCAGCAGCCTGAAAACGACAGGGAACACTGAAGCTTTCTTT.

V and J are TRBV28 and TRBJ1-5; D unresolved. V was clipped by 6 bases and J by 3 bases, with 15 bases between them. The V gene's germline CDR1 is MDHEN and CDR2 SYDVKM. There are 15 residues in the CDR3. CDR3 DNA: TGTGCCAGCAGCCCGGGCCCTCTTCTCAATCAGCCCCAGCATTTT. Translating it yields CASSPGPLLNQPQHF.

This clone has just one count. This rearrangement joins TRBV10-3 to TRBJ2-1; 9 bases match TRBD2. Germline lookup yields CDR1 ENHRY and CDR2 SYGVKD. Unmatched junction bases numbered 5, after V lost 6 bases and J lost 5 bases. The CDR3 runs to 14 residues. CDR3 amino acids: CAISPGTSNNEQFF. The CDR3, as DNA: TGTGCCATCAGCCCCGGGACTAGCAACAATGAGCAGTTCTTC.